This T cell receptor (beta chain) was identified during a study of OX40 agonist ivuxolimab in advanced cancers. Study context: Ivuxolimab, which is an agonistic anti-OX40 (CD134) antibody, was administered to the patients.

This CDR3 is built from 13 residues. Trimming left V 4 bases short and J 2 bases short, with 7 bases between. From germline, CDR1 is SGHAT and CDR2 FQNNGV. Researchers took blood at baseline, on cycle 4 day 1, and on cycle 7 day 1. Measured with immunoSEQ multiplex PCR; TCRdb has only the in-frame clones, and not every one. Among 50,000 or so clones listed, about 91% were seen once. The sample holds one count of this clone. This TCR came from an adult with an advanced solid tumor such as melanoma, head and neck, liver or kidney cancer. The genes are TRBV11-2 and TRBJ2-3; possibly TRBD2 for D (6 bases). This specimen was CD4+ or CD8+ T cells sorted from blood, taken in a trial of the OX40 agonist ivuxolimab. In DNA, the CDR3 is TGTGCCAGCAGCTGGGACTTCACAGATACGCAGTATTTT. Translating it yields CASSWDFTDTQYF.